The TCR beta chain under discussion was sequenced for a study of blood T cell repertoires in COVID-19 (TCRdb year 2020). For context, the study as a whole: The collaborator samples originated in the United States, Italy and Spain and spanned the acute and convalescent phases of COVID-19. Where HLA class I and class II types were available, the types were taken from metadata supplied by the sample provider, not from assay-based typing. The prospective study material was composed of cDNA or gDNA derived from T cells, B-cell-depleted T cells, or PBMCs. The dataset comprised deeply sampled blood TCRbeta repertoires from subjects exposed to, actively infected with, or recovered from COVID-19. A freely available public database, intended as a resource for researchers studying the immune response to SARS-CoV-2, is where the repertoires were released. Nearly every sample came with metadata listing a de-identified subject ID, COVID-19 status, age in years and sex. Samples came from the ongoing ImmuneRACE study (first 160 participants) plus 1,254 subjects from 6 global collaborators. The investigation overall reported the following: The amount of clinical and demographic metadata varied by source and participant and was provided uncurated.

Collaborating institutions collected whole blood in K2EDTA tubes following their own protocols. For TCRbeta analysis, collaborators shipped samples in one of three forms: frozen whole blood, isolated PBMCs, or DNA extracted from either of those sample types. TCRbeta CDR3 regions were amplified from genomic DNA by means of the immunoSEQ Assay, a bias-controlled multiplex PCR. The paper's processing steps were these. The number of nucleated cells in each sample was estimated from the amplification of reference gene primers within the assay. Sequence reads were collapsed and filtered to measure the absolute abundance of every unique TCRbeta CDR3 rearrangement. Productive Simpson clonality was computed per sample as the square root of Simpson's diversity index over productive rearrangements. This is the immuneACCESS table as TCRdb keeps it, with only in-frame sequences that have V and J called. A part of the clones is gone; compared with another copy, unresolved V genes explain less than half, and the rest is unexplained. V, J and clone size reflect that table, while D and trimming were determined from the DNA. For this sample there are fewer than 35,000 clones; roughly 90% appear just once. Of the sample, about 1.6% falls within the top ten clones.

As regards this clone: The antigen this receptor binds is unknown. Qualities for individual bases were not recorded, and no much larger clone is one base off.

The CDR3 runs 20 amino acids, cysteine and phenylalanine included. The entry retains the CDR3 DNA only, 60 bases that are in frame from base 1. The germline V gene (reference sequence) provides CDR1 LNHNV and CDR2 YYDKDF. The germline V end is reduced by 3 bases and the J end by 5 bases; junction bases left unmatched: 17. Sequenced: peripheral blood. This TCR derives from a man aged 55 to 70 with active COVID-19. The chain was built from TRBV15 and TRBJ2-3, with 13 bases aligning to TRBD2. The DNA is TGTGCCACCAGCAGGCCATTAGGGACTAGCGGGGCCAAGAGTGAAGATACGCAGTATTTT. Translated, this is CATSRPLGTSGAKSEDTQYF.